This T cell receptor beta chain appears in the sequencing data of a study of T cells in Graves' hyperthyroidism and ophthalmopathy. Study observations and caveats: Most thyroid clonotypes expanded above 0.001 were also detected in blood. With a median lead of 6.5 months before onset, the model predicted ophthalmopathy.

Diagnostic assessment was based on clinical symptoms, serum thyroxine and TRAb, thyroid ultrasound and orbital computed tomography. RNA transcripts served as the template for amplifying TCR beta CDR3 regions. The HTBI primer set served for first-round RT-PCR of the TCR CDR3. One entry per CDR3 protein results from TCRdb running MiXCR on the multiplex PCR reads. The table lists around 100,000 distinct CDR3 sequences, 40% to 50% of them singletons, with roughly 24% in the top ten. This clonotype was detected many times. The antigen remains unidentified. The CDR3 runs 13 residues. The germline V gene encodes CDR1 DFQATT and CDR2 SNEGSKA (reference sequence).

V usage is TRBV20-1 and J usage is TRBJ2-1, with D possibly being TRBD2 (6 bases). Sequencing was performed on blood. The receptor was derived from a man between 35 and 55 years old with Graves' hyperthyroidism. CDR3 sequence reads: CGGFPSSYNEQFF. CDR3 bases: TGCGGAGGGTTCCCCAGCTCCTACAATGAGCAGTTCTTC.